These 20 T cell receptor beta chains originate from one sample sequenced in a study of circulating tumor DNA in untreated peripheral T-cell lymphoma (dated by TCRdb to the early 2020s). The method was the immunoSEQ multiplex PCR assay. Not all clones reach the TCRdb copy of this immuneACCESS table, which keeps in-frame sequences only. Checked studies attribute under half of the gap to unresolved V genes and leave the rest unexplained. Counted in this sample were over 4,000 clones; approximately 70% of them appeared once. The top ten hold roughly 44% of the sample. Sequencing input: tumor tissue. These receptors were taken from a human donor with peripheral T-cell lymphoma.

This clone has a handful of counts. The gene calls are TRBV19 and TRBJ2-1; the match to TRBD2 covers 12 bases. There are 19 residues in the CDR3. Germline CDR1 is LNHDA and CDR2 is SQIVND (reference sequence). V shed 5 bases and J 2 bases; nucleotides not matched to a gene: 13. CDR3 in DNA: TGTGCCAGTAGTGTACTACCCCCTCGACTAGCGGGAGCCTACAATGAGCAGTTCTTC. It encodes CASSVLPPRLAGAYNEQFF. The variable domain in full, with the rest retrieved from reference TRBV19 and TRBJ2-1, is DGGITQSPKYLFRKEGQNVTLSCEQNLNHDAMYWYRQDPGQGLRLIYYSQIVNDFQKGDIAEGYSVSREKKESFPLTVTSAQKNPTAFYLCASSVLPPRLAGAYNEQFFGPGTRLTVL.

V gene TRBV4-1 combines with J gene TRBJ2-7, with D perhaps TRBD2 (5 bases). Trimming shortened V by 9 bases and J by 2 bases, and 14 bases separated the two germline ends. The germline CDR1 and CDR2 sequences are MGHRA and YSYEKL. The CDR3 covers 13 residues. The CDR3 spells CASSMGVTYEQYF. CDR3 coding DNA: TGCGCCAGTTCGATGGGAGTCACCTACGAGCAGTACTTC.

The gene calls are TRBV28 and TRBJ1-1; D is unresolved. V lost 3 bases, J lost 0 bases, and 11 bases lay in between. Germline-derived CDR1 and CDR2 are MDHEN and SYDVKM. The CDR3 extends over 15 amino acids. The CDR3 DNA is TGTGCCAGCAGTTTGCCAACGGGGATGAACACTGAAGCTTTCTTT. It codes for CASSLPTGMNTEAFF.

The chain carries TRBV15 and TRBJ2-7; D ambiguous. The CDR3 totals 14 residues. V lost 0 bases, J lost 4 bases, and 10 bases lay in between. Germline V gene data show CDR1 as LNHNV and CDR2 as YYDKDF (reference sequence). The CDR3 nucleotides are TGTGCCACCAGCAGAGAGGGGTCGGCATACGAGCAGTACTTC. Encoded protein: CATSREGSAYEQYF.

The V and J genes are TRBV30 and TRBJ2-7; D remains ambiguous. Deletions cut 2 bases from V and 3 bases from J, with 8 bases between. Germline-derived CDR1 and CDR2 are GTSNPN and SVGIG (reference sequence). The CDR3 covers 12 residues. CDR3: CAWSLRSYEQYF. CDR3 nucleotides: TGTGCCTGGAGTCTCCGGAGCTACGAGCAGTACTTC.

The chain is built from TRBV29-1 and TRBJ2-1; possibly TRBD1 or TRBD2 for D (6 bases each). Germline CDR1 reads SQVTM; CDR2 reads ANQGSEA. The CDR3 length is 13 residues. CDR3 nucleotide sequence: TGCACCGGGGGCGGGGTGGGGTACAATGAGCAGTTCTTC. Translated: CTGGGVGYNEQFF.

The chain joins TRBV18 to TRBJ1-3, with TRBD1 matching over 7 bases. J was trimmed by 0 bases and V by 4 bases; bases with no gene match: 6. Germline CDR1 and CDR2: KGHSH and LQKENI. This CDR3 is built from 16 residues. In DNA form, the CDR3 reads TGTGCCAGCTCACTGGGACAGACAATCTCTGGAAACACCATATATTTT. Its protein is CASSLGQTISGNTIYF.

The chain joins TRBV28 to TRBJ1-5; the D is unclear. Per the germline V gene, CDR1 is MDHEN and CDR2 is SYDVKM. V dropped 7 bases and J dropped 0 bases, with 13 bases sitting between them. This CDR3 has 15 amino acids. The CDR3 DNA reads TGTGCCAGCACCGCATTTTGGGGTAGCAATCAGCCCCAGCATTTT. This codes for CASTAFWGSNQPQHF.

The V call is TRBV4-1, the J call TRBJ2-5, with D perhaps matching TRBD1 or TRBD2 (5 bases each). Germline assignment: CDR1 MGHRA and CDR2 YSYEKL. This CDR3 has 14 residues. Trimming pared 1 base from V and 0 bases from J, leaving 6 bases between. The CDR3 DNA follows: TGCGCCAGCAGCCAAGGAGGGGACCAAGAGACCCAGTACTTC. It is translated as CASSQGGDQETQYF.

This clone was detected only a few times. Some base is unread or ambiguous, which is why its residue reads as X. V gene TRBV6-8 combines with J gene TRBJ2-1; TRBD1 agrees at 7 bases. The CDR3 spans 13 residues. Trimming removed 8 bases from V and 0 bases from J; junction bases left unmatched: 1. Germline V gene sequence: CDR1 MNHGY, CDR2 SAAAGT. DNA of the CDR3: TGTGCCAGCMGGGACAGCTCCTACAATGAGCAGTTCTTC. Protein product: CASXDSSYNEQFF. In full, the CDR3 is CASRDSSYNEQFF.

The sample holds a few counts of this clone. The rearrangement joins TRBV18 to TRBJ2-4; TRBD1 aligns across 7 bases. This CDR3 has 14 amino acids. Germline lookup yields CDR1 KGHSH and CDR2 LQKENI. V trimming: 5 bases; J trimming: 8 bases; junction bases outside the gene matches: 9. CDR3 loop: CASSTGDLVDIQYF. For the CDR3, the DNA is TGTGCCAGCTCAACAGGGGATTTAGTGGACATTCAGTACTTC.

The chain links TRBV29-1 to TRBJ2-1, with D tentatively TRBD1 or TRBD2 (5 bases each). The CDR3 runs to 17 residues. Trimming removed 5 bases from V and 7 bases from J, with 27 bases in between. Germline assignment: CDR1 SQVTM and CDR2 ANQGSEA. CDR3 in amino acids: CSVRMRLGTIERNEQFF. The CDR3 region has the DNA TGCAGCGTTCGGATGAGACTCGGGACGATCGAGAGGAATGAGCAGTTCTTC.

This clone has only one observation. The rearrangement joins TRBV11-3 to TRBJ2-1; 8 bases agree with TRBD1. Germline trimming cut 2 bases from V and 10 bases from J; bases unmatched to any gene: 10. This CDR3 has 15 residues. Germline V gives CDR1 SGHNT, CDR2 YENEEA. The CDR3 is CASSLMTGEWWEQFF. The CDR3 coding sequence is TGTGCCAGCAGCTTAATGACAGGGGAGTGGTGGGAGCAGTTCTTC.

DNA for the CDR3: TGTGCCAGCAGTCGACTTGGCGGGAAATATGAGCAGTTCTTC. Its translation is CASSRLGGKYEQFF. V gene TRBV11-3 combines with J gene TRBJ2-1; TRBD2 might be the D (6 bases). CDR1 SGHNT and CDR2 YENEEA come from the germline V gene. There are 14 residues in the CDR3. V lost 6 bases, J lost 8 bases, and 17 bases lay in between.

The gene calls are TRBV29-1 and TRBJ2-5; perhaps TRBD2 as D (6 bases). CDR1 is SQVTM and CDR2 is ANQGSEA in the germline V gene. This CDR3 is 15 amino acids long. Trimming pared 3 bases from V and 2 bases from J, leaving 16 bases between. Written as DNA, the CDR3 is TGCAGCGTTGAGTGGGATGGGCGGGAACAAGAGACCCAGTACTTC. It codes for CSVEWDGREQETQYF. The full variable domain, in which reference TRBV29-1 and TRBJ2-5 provide the parts outside the CDR3, is SAVISQKPSRDICQRGTSLTIQCQVDSQVTMMFWYRQQPGQSLTLIATANQGSEATYESGFVIDKFPISRPNLTFSTLTVSNMSPEDSSIYLCSVEWDGREQETQYFGPGTRLLVL.

V is TRBV15 and J is TRBJ1-2; D remains ambiguous. The CDR3 loop spans 14 amino acids. CDR1 and CDR2 from the germline V gene are LNHNV and YYDKDF (reference sequence). Trimming shortened V by 4 bases and J by 0 bases, and 9 bases separated the two germline ends. The chain's CDR3 is CATSMPGANYGYTF. The CDR3 DNA reads as TGTGCCACCAGCATGCCAGGAGCTAACTATGGCTACACCTTC.

The J gene is TRBJ2-7, the V gene TRBV28; 8 bases match TRBD2. The J segment lost 3 bases and the V segment lost 6 bases, leaving 10 bases of the junction unmatched. Germline V gene sequence: CDR1 MDHEN, CDR2 SYDVKM. The CDR3 is 15 amino acids. CDR3 sequence reads: CASSPAAGGGYEQYF. The CDR3 region has the DNA TGTGCCAGCAGCCCAGCGGCCGGGGGGGGCTACGAGCAGTACTTC.

The chain couples TRBV10-2 to TRBJ2-5; TRBD1 agrees at 9 bases. The CDR3 totals 14 residues. The V gene's germline CDR1 is WSHSY and CDR2 SAAADI. J gave up 3 bases and V 6 bases, and 5 bases lay outside the gene matches. CDR3 loop: CASRTGGVKETQYF. The CDR3, as DNA: TGCGCCAGCAGGACAGGGGGGGTTAAAGAGACCCAGTACTTC.

This chain connects TRBV7-4 to TRBJ2-2; maybe TRBD1 (6 bases). V lost 6 bases, J lost 7 bases, and 12 bases lay in between. There are 13 residues in the CDR3. Germline loops: CDR1 SGHVT, CDR2 SQSDAQ. CDR3 in DNA: TGTGCCAGCAGACCGGACAGATTCGGGGAGCTGTTTTTT. Translated: CASRPDRFGELFF.

The V call is TRBV6-1, the J call TRBJ1-1; D possibly corresponds to TRBD1 (5 bases). This CDR3 comprises 13 residues. The V end was cut by 1 base, the J end by 6 bases, with 9 bases between. From germline, CDR1 is MNHNS and CDR2 SASEGT. The CDR3 nucleotides read TGTGCCAGCAGTGAAGGGGGGTGGTCTGAAGCTTTCTTT. This gives the protein CASSEGGWSEAFF.